The present T cell receptor beta chain was sequenced within a study of identical twins. Whole-study results and caveats: A lower insertion count was a feature of abundant cord blood beta clonotypes, with no such feature in memory repertoires. Conclusions relied on cross-sectional statistical analysis, not following the same donors.

V shed 5 bases and J 5 bases; nucleotides not matched to a gene: 2. The germline V gene encodes CDR1 MNHEY and CDR2 SVGEGT. The CDR3 is 14 residues long. This clonotype showed up just a few times. Its antigen remains unknown. In TCRdb, the 5' RACE reads were re-called with MiXCR into one record per CDR3 protein. In the table there are about 790,000 distinct CDR3 sequences, about 20% of which are singletons. The sample was also reused in another study, on T cells expressing NK-cell markers. That paper adds: TCR beta repertoires came from sorted CD3+CD56+NKG2C+, CD3+CD56+NKG2C- and CD3+CD56-NKG2C+ T cells. Top CD8+ clonotypes included the dominant CD3+CD56+NKG2C+ clonotypes in five to seven donors.

The chain links TRBV6-2 or TRBV6-3 to TRBJ2-3; TRBD2 matches 12 bases. The clonotype was recovered from a woman aged 18-29 years in good health. The sample comprised PBMCs. The CDR3 DNA sequence: TGTGCCAGCAGTAAGGGACTAGCGGGAGATACGCAGTATTTT. It is translated as CASSKGLAGDTQYF.